Included here is one T cell receptor (beta chain) sequence, with context. Germline values: CDR1 MGHRA, CDR2 YSYEKL. The germline V and J ends were trimmed by 2 bases and 5 bases, with 13 bases remaining between them. CDR3 length: 15 amino acids. The sample belongs to a study of T cell responses to AZD1222 COVID-19 vaccine. TCRdb's table, derived via immunoSEQ multiplex PCR, lists solely in-frame clones and lacks some. This table has some 140,000 clones, roughly 80% appearing once. Sequencing was performed on peripheral blood, taken on day 0 of AZD1222 vaccination. This receptor was taken from an adult in good health. The J gene is TRBJ1-5, the V gene TRBV4-1; D not resolved. CDR3 in amino acids: CASSQYLGADQPQHF. For the CDR3, the DNA is TGCGCCAGCAGCCAATATTTAGGAGCCGATCAGCCCCAGCATTTT.